A single sample is the source of the 29 T cell receptor beta chains below, sequenced in a study of CD4 T cells in relation to SARS-CoV-2 and coronaviruses. No antigen has been assigned to these receptors. Assay: immunoSEQ multiplex PCR; the TCRdb copy retains only in-frame clones and omits some. The repertoire holds roughly 18,000 clones, with 82% as singletons. CD4+ T cells from unexposed donors were obtained before the COVID-19 pandemic (2011-2018). The cells were cultured for 10 days before CD4+ T cells were isolated. The sequenced material came from CD4+ T cells from PBMCs, cultured in vitro. The receptor source for this set is a human donor in good health.

This chain joins TRBV10-2 and TRBJ2-3, with TRBD2 identical over 11 bases. CDR1 and CDR2 from the germline V gene are WSHSY and SAAADI. The J segment lost 4 bases and the V segment lost 8 bases, leaving 8 bases of the junction unmatched. The CDR3 covers 15 residues. CDR3 residues: CASRGLAGGPDTQYF. CDR3 DNA: TGCGCCAGCCGCGGTCTAGCGGGGGGACCAGATACGCAGTATTTT.

The chain employs TRBV4-2 and TRBJ2-1, with D possibly TRBD2 on 6 matching bases. There are 12 residues in the CDR3. V shed 6 bases and J shed 16 bases, with 19 bases lying between them. Looked up from germline, CDR1 is LGHNA and CDR2 is YNFKEQ. The CDR3, as DNA: TGTGCCAGCAGGGGTAGCGGAGATGCGCTCTTCTTC. It yields the protein CASRGSGDALFF.

The chain recombines TRBV6-5 with TRBJ2-1; possibly TRBD1 for D (5 bases). V lost 7 bases and J lost 2, with 12 bases in between. CDR3 length: 14 residues. From germline, CDR1 is MNHEY and CDR2 SVGAGI. The CDR3 sequence: CASIGAGTYNEQFF. DNA for the CDR3: TGTGCCAGCATTGGTGCAGGGACCTACAATGAGCAGTTCTTC.

V is TRBV10-2 and J is TRBJ2-5; 8 bases fit TRBD2. The CDR3 runs to 14 residues. Germline CDR1 WSHSY, CDR2 SAAADI. V was clipped by 10 bases and J by 1 base; unmatched bases: 8. The CDR3 sequence: CATQLAGGQETQYF. CDR3 sequence (DNA): TGCGCCACCCAGCTGGCGGGAGGCCAAGAGACCCAGTACTTC.

This clone was seen only a few times. J is TRBJ2-3 and V is TRBV19; D is possibly TRBD2 (5 bases). The germline V gene encodes CDR1 LNHDA and CDR2 SQIVND (reference sequence). Deletions cut 6 bases from V and 6 bases from J, with 10 bases between. The CDR3 is 12 amino acids. CDR3 sequence: CASSLAADTQYF. CDR3 bases: TGTGCCAGTAGCCTAGCTGCCGATACGCAGTATTTT.

The J gene is TRBJ1-1, the V gene TRBV14; D might be TRBD1 (5 bases). This CDR3 has 14 residues. The V gene lost 4 bases and the J gene lost 5 bases, with 14 bases spanning the gap. Germline CDR1 and CDR2: SGHDN and FVKESK. CDR3 amino acids: CASSPREPLTEAFF. CDR3 in DNA: TGTGCCAGCAGCCCCAGGGAACCATTGACTGAAGCTTTCTTT.

The chain links TRBV6-2 or TRBV6-3 to TRBJ2-2; 7 bases are shared with TRBD1. Germline CDR1 and CDR2: MNHEY and SVGEGT. V shed 5 bases and J 0 bases; nucleotides not matched to a gene: 3. This CDR3 region has 15 residues. The CDR3 region has the DNA TGTGCCAGCAGTGACAGGGCAACGAACACCGGGGAGCTGTTTTTT. Protein product: CASSDRATNTGELFF.

The chain links TRBV5-1 to TRBJ2-2, with TRBD2 identical over 14 bases. V lost 7 bases and J lost 2; bases outside the gene matches: 4. Germline V lookup: CDR1 SGHRS, CDR2 YFSETQ. There are 16 residues in the CDR3. This CDR3 reads CASRLAGGRNTGELFF. CDR3 nucleotide sequence: TGCGCCAGCCGACTAGCGGGGGGGCGAAACACCGGGGAGCTGTTTTTT.

The chain is built from TRBV7-3 and TRBJ2-1; 9 bases agree with TRBD2. Trimming cost V 11 bases and J 4 bases; bases outside gene matches: 18. CDR1 is SGHTA and CDR2 is FQGTGA in the germline V gene. The CDR3 is made up of 17 amino acids. The CDR3 region is CARPTLLGTSPYNEQFF. In nucleotides, the CDR3 is TGTGCCCGTCCAACCCTACTAGGGACTAGCCCGTACAATGAGCAGTTCTTC.

The genes are TRBV19 and TRBJ2-5; TRBD1 matches 7 bases. The CDR3 consists of 13 residues. The V segment lost 7 bases and the J segment 2 bases; nucleotides outside the gene matches: 4. Germline V gene data show CDR1 as LNHDA and CDR2 as SQIVND (reference sequence). CDR3 DNA: TGTGCCAGTACCATGACAGGGCAAGAGACCCAGTACTTC. It encodes CASTMTGQETQYF.

This sequence joins TRBV3-1 (or the pseudogene TRBV3-2) and TRBJ1-3; D is uncertain. This CDR3 region has 15 residues. CDR1 is LGHDT, CDR2 YNNKEL, per germline (reference sequence). The V end was cut by 0 bases, the J end by 4 bases, with 10 bases between. The DNA for the CDR3 is TGTGCCAGCAGCCAAGAGTCGTTACAAGGAAACACCATATATTTT. Translating it yields CASSQESLQGNTIYF.

V usage is TRBV5-1 and J usage is TRBJ2-1; 9 bases fit TRBD2. V gave up 3 bases and J gave up 6 bases; unmatched junction bases: 10. The CDR3 spans 16 residues. Germline lookup yields CDR1 SGHRS and CDR2 YFSETQ. CDR3 amino acids: CASSSLAGDTPNEQFF. CDR3 nucleotide sequence: TGCGCCAGCAGCTCCTTAGCGGGAGACACTCCCAATGAGCAGTTCTTC.

This clone occurred a few times. The V gene is TRBV11-2, the J gene TRBJ1-6; D not certain. Germline V gives CDR1 SGHAT, CDR2 FQNNGV. Deletions cut 5 bases from V and 9 bases from J, with 14 bases between. This CDR3 is built from 14 residues. CDR3 sequence: CASSHEGGGSPLHF. The CDR3 DNA is TGTGCCAGCAGCCATGAGGGAGGAGGTTCACCCCTCCACTTT.

The chain links TRBV9 to TRBJ2-5; D gene unclear. The CDR3 has 15 residues. The germline CDR1 and CDR2 sequences are SGDLS and YYNGEE. Between the trimmed V and J ends, which lost 4 bases and 5 bases, there was a span of 18 bases. The CDR3 sequence is CASSPPGGMRETQYF. CDR3 coding DNA: TGTGCCAGCAGCCCTCCAGGCGGAATGCGGGAGACCCAGTACTTC.

The V and J genes are TRBV7-2 and TRBJ1-5, with 8 positions matching TRBD1. Germline trimming cut 2 bases from V and 6 bases from J; bases unmatched to any gene: 9. CDR3 length equals 16 residues. Germline CDR1 is SGHTA and CDR2 is FQGNSA. The CDR3 DNA follows: TGTGCCAGCAGCTTACTGGCAGGGGGCCTCGGTCAGCCCCAGCATTTT. Amino acid sequence: CASSLLAGGLGQPQHF.

In this sample, this clone turned up a few times. This chain links TRBV6-2 or TRBV6-3 with TRBJ2-7, with TRBD2 matching over 9 bases. V lost 4 bases to trimming and J lost 3 bases; unmatched junction nucleotides: 1. This CDR3 has 13 residues. Germline-derived CDR1 and CDR2 are MNHEY and SVGEGT. CDR3 DNA sequence: TGTGCCAGCAGTTTTAGCGGGGGCTACGAGCAGTACTTC. This encodes CASSFSGGYEQYF.

This clone was counted once. The rearrangement links TRBV4-3 to TRBJ1-1, with a possible D match to TRBD1 (5 bases). This CDR3 has 14 residues. Trimming stripped 2 bases from V and 9 bases from J, with 16 bases between. CDR1 and CDR2 from the germline V gene are LGHNA and YSLEER. Here the CDR3 reads CASSQRDGLNQAFF. CDR3 nucleotides: TGCGCCAGCAGCCAAAGGGACGGACTCAACCAAGCTTTCTTT.

The CDR3 region is CASSQGLGANSYNEQFF. The CDR3 DNA follows: TGCGCCAGCAGCCAAGGATTAGGAGCGAATTCCTACAATGAGCAGTTCTTC. V gene TRBV4-3 combines with J gene TRBJ2-1; D uncertain. In germline, CDR1 is LGHNA, CDR2 YSLEER. This CDR3 has 17 amino acids. The V gene lost 1 base and the J gene lost 1 base, with 14 bases spanning the gap.

The chain recombines TRBV4-1 with TRBJ2-7; 8 bases are shared with TRBD2. This CDR3 is 17 amino acids long. Per the germline V gene, CDR1 is MGHRA and CDR2 is YSYEKL. Trimming removed 0 bases from V and 7 bases from J; junction bases left unmatched: 14. CDR3 sequence: CASSQEVPVGGVGEQYF. CDR3 DNA sequence: TGCGCCAGCAGCCAAGAAGTCCCCGTCGGGGGGGTGGGTGAGCAGTACTTC.

The chain has TRBV7-9 and TRBJ1-1; D is unresolved. CDR1 and CDR2 (germline): SEHNR, FQNEAQ (reference sequence). The V end was cut by 1 base, the J end by 4 bases, with 10 bases between. There are 14 residues in the CDR3. In DNA form, the CDR3 reads TGTGCCAGCAGCTTAGAAACGGTCCGCACTGAAGCTTTCTTT. As protein: CASSLETVRTEAFF. Variable domain in full (rest from reference TRBV7-9 and TRBJ1-1): DTGVSQNPRHKITKRGQNVTFRCDPISEHNRLYWYRQTLGQGPEFLTYFQNEAQLEKSRLLSDRFSAERPKGSFSTLEIQRTEQGDSAMYLCASSLETVRTEAFFGQGTRLTVV.

The chain carries TRBV7-6 and TRBJ2-7, with 10 bases identical to TRBD1. This CDR3 spans 15 amino acids. Germline CDR1 SGHVS, CDR2 FNYEAQ. Trimming took 4 bases from V and 3 from J; bases not matched to a gene: 6. CDR3 coding DNA: TGTGCCAGCAGCTCGTACCGGGACAGGGGCTACGAGCAGTACTTC. It encodes CASSSYRDRGYEQYF.

The CDR3 loop is CASSTHGTYNEQFF. As DNA, the CDR3 is TGTGCCAGTAGTACTCACGGCACCTACAATGAGCAGTTCTTC. The chain combines TRBV19 with TRBJ2-1; D not resolved. Trimming removed 4 bases at V and 2 bases at J, with 9 bases between. The CDR3 consists of 14 residues. Germline assignment: CDR1 LNHDA and CDR2 SQIVND (reference sequence).

The chain is built from TRBV12-3 or TRBV12-4 and TRBJ1-5; D gene ambiguous. Trimming left V 3 bases short and J 7 bases short, with 7 bases between. This CDR3 spans 12 amino acids. CDR3: CASSFGVQPQHF. CDR3 nucleotide sequence: TGTGCCAGCAGTTTTGGTGTCCAGCCCCAGCATTTT.

The chain joins TRBV10-3 to TRBJ2-1; D is tentatively TRBD1 or TRBD2 (6 bases each). The V and J ends lost 7 bases and 0 bases respectively, with 22 bases between them. Per the germline V gene, CDR1 is ENHRY and CDR2 is SYGVKD. CDR3 size: 18 residues. The CDR3 loop is CAIMEGQGTVRSYNEQFF. The CDR3 nucleotides read TGTGCCATCATGGAGGGTCAGGGGACTGTCCGCTCCTACAATGAGCAGTTCTTC.

V usage is TRBV27 and J usage is TRBJ2-4; D perhaps matches TRBD1 (7 bases). CDR3 length: 14 amino acids. Germline assignment: CDR1 MNHEY and CDR2 SMNVEV (reference sequence). Trimming cost V 6 bases and J 7 bases, with 16 bases left between them. DNA for the CDR3: TGTGCCAGCAGCTCAGGGGGGCCGGGGAACATTCAGTACTTC. The encoded protein is CASSSGGPGNIQYF.

V and J are TRBV7-2 and TRBJ2-7; possibly TRBD2 for D (6 bases). The V gene lost 5 bases and the J gene lost 2 bases, with 16 bases spanning the gap. The CDR3 is 15 amino acids. Germline V gene data show CDR1 as SGHTA and CDR2 as FQGNSA. As DNA, the CDR3 is TGTGCCAGCAGCCCTGAGGGCTGGAGGGCCTACGAGCAGTACTTC. Translation gives CASSPEGWRAYEQYF.

This clone has more than one count but fewer than ten. This sequence joins TRBV18 and TRBJ1-4; tentative D call: TRBD1 (5 bases). Trimming took 4 bases from V and 3 from J, leaving 12 bases between them. Per germline, CDR1 KGHSH and CDR2 LQKENI. This CDR3 region has 15 residues. CDR3: CASSRYRRPNEKLFF. The CDR3 DNA is TGTGCCAGCTCACGTTACAGGAGGCCTAATGAAAAACTGTTTTTT.

This rearrangement joins TRBV7-2 to TRBJ2-1, with TRBD2 matching over 8 bases. The CDR3 is 15 residues long. V was pared by 1 base and J by 7 bases, with 6 bases of the junction left unmatched. Germline assignment: CDR1 SGHTA and CDR2 FQGNSA. As DNA, the CDR3 is TGTGCCAGCAGCTTAGACGGGGGGGGGACGAATGAGCAGTTCTTC. This encodes CASSLDGGGTNEQFF.

This chain joins TRBV18 and TRBJ2-5; D call uncertain. The germline V and J ends were trimmed by 3 bases and 2 bases, with 4 bases remaining between them. The germline V gene encodes CDR1 KGHSH and CDR2 LQKENI. The CDR3 is made up of 12 amino acids. The CDR3 is CASSPQQETQYF. CDR3 nucleotide sequence: TGTGCCAGCTCACCGCAACAAGAGACCCAGTACTTC.